This TCR beta chain emerged from a study of beta chain features in type 1 diabetes. Roughly 110 mL of blood, on average, came from one heparinised draw per donor. Whole-study findings and limits: Because the template was cDNA, high-expressing cells might be over-represented. There was a moderate but significant shortening of TCRB CDR3s in all four CD4+ subsets of Type 1 diabetes patients. It was among patients, rather than healthy donors, that naive, central memory and Treg TCRB repertoires appeared more similar.

About this clone: As yet, its antigen is unknown.

V lost 5 bases and J lost 7, with 8 bases in between. Germline-derived CDR1 and CDR2 are PRHDT and FYEKMQ (reference sequence). This CDR3 comprises 11 residues. The study reverse transcribed the entire isolated RNA, so it sequenced expressed TCRB transcripts. Libraries were prepared by immunoSEQ multiplex PCR; TCRdb keeps only in-frame clonotypes and omits some of them. The profile shows 550,000 to 850,000 clones, around an eighth of them singletons. The V gene is TRBV13, the J gene TRBJ1-2, with D tentatively TRBD1 (5 bases). Material for sequencing was naive CD4+ T cells from blood. This receptor was obtained from a man aged 18 to 30 with type 1 diabetes. In DNA form, the CDR3 reads TGTGCCAGCAGCAGGGGACGTGGCTACACCTTC. This gives the protein CASSRGRGYTF.